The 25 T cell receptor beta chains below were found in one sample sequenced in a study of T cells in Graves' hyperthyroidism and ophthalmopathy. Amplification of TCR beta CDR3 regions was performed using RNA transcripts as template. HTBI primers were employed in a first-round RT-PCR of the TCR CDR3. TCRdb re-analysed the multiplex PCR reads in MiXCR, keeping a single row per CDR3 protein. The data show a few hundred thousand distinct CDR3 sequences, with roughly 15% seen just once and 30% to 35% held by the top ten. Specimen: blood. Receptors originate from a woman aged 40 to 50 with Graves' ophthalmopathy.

The CDR3 protein is CASSPGTGEPQHF. For the CDR3, the DNA is TGTGCCAGCAGCCCCGGGACCGGGGAGCCCCAGCATTTT. The chain uses TRBV7-2 and TRBJ1-5; weak D call: TRBD1 (5 bases). This CDR3 has 13 residues. Per the germline V gene, CDR1 is SGHTA and CDR2 is FQGNSA. The V end was cut by 5 bases, the J end by 8 bases, with 13 bases between.

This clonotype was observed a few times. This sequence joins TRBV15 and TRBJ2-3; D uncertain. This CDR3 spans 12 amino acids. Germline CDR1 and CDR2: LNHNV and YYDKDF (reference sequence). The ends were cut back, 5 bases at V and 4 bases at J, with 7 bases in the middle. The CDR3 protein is CATSWLADTQYF. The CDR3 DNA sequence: TGTGCCACCAGCTGGCTAGCAGATACGCAGTATTTT.

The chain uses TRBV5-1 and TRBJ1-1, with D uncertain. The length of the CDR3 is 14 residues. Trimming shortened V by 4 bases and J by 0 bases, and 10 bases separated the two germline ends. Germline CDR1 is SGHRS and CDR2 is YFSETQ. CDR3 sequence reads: CASSQIMVNTEAFF. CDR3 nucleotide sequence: TGCGCCAGCAGCCAGATTATGGTGAACACTGAAGCTTTCTTT.

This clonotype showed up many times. The CDR3 nucleotides are TGTGCCAGCAGTCAGAATGCTGGAAACACCATATATTTT. Its protein is CASSQNAGNTIYF. The chain uses TRBV12-3 or TRBV12-4 and TRBJ1-3, with no clear D. V lost 5 bases to trimming and J lost 2 bases, with 7 bases between them. This CDR3 comprises 13 residues.

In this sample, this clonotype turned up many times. CDR3 DNA: TGTGCCAGCTCTCCTCAGGGCCTTGCCTACAATGAGCAGTTCTTC. This encodes CASSPQGLAYNEQFF. The rearrangement links TRBV18 to TRBJ2-1; TRBD1 might be the D (5 bases). The CDR3 totals 15 residues. Trimming removed 6 bases from V and 2 bases from J, with 14 bases in between. Looked up from germline, CDR1 is KGHSH and CDR2 is LQKENI.

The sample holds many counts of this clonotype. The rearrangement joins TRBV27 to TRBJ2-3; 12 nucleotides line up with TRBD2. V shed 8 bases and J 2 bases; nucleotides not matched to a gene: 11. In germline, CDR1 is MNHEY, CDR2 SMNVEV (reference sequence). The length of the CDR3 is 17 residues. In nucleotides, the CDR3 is TGTGCCAGCGGCGGGTCTTCTAGCGGGGGGGCCACAGATACGCAGTATTTT. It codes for CASGGSSSGGATDTQYF.

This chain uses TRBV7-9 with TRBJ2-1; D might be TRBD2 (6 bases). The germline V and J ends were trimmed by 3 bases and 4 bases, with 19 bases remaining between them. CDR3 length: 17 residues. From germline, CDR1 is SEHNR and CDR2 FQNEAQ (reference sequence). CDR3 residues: CASSFGTGWGIYNEQFF. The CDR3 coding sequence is TGTGCCAGCAGCTTTGGGACTGGTTGGGGGATTTACAATGAGCAGTTCTTC. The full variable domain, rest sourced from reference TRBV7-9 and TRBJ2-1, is DTGVSQNPRHKITKRGQNVTFRCDPISEHNRLYWYRQTLGQGPEFLTYFQNEAQLEKSRLLSDRFSAERPKGSFSTLEIQRTEQGDSAMYLCASSFGTGWGIYNEQFFGPGTRLTVL.

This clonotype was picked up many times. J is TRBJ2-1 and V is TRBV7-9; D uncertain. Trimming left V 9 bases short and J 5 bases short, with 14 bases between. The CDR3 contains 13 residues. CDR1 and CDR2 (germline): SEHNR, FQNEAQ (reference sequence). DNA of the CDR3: TGTGCCAGTAAACTGGACGGTGACAATGAGCAGTTCTTC. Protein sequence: CASKLDGDNEQFF.

In nucleotides, the CDR3 is TGTGCCAGCAGCTTAGGTCTGGGAATATTTCTCGAGCAGTACTTC. Its protein is CASSLGLGIFLEQYF. This chain connects TRBV7-2 to TRBJ2-7, with D hard to call. V lost 1 base, J lost 6 bases, and 16 bases lay in between. Germline V gene data show CDR1 as SGHTA and CDR2 as FQGNSA. The length of the CDR3 is 15 residues.

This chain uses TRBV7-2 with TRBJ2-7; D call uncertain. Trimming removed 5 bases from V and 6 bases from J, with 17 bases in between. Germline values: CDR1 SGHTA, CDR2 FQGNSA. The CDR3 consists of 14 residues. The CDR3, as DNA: TGTGCCAGCAGCCGAGACACCCAAGCCTTCGAGCAGTACTTC. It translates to CASSRDTQAFEQYF.

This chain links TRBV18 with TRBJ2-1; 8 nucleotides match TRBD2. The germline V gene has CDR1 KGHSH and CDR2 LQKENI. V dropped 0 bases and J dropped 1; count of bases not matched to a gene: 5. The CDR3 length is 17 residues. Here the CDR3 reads CASSPPFTSGSYNEQFF. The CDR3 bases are TGTGCCAGCTCACCACCGTTCACTAGCGGATCCTACAATGAGCAGTTCTTC.

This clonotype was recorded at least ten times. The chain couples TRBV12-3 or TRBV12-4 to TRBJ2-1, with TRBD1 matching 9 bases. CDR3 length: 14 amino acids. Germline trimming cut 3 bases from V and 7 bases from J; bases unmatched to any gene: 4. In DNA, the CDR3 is TGTGCCAGCAGTTTTTGGACAGGGGATAATGAGCAGTTCTTC. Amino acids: CASSFWTGDNEQFF.

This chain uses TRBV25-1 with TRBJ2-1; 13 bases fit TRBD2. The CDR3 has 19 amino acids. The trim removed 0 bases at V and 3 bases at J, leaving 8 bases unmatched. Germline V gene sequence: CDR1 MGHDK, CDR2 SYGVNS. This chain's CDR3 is CASSEYGLAGEGVYNEQFF. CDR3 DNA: TGTGCCAGCAGTGAATATGGACTAGCGGGAGAGGGGGTCTACAATGAGCAGTTCTTC. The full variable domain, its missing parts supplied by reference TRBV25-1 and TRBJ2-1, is EADIYQTPRYLVIGTGKKITLECSQTMGHDKMYWYQQDPGMELHLIHYSYGVNSTEKGDLSSESTVSRIRTEHFPLTLESARPSHTSQYLCASSEYGLAGEGVYNEQFFGPGTRLTVL.

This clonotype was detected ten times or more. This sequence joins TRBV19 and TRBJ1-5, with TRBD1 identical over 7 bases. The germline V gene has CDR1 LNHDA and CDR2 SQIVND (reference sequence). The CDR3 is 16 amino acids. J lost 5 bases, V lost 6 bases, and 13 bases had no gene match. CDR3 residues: CASRVSDRVVHQPQHF. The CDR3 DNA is TGTGCCAGTAGGGTCTCAGACAGGGTGGTCCATCAGCCCCAGCATTTT.

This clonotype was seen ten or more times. For the CDR3, the DNA is TGTGCCAGCAGCTTAAATCCAGGGACAGGGATGGTCGGCGAGCAGTACTTC. Its translation is CASSLNPGTGMVGEQYF. This chain uses TRBV7-6 with TRBJ2-7; 9 nucleotides agree with TRBD1. This CDR3 region has 17 residues. Per germline, CDR1 SGHVS and CDR2 FNYEAQ. The J segment lost 6 bases and the V segment lost 2 bases, leaving 14 bases of the junction unmatched.

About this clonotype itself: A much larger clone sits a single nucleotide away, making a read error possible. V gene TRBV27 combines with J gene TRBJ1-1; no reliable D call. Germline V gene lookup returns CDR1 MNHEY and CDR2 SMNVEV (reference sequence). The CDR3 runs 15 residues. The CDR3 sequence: CASSTLGSMNTEALF. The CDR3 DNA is TGTGCCAGCAGTACCCTCGGTTCGATGAACACTGAAGCTCTCTTT.

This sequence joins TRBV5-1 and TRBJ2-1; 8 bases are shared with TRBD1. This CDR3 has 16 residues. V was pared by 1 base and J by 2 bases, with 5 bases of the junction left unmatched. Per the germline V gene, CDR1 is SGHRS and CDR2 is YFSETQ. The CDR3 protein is CASSLSWTGTYNEQFF. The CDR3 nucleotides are TGCGCCAGCAGCTTGAGCTGGACAGGGACCTACAATGAGCAGTTCTTC.

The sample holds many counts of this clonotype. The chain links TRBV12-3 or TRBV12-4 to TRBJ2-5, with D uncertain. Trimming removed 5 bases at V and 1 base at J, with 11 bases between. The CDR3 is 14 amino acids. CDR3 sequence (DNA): TGTGCCAGCAGTCCCTCCGGGTCCCAAGAGACCCAGTACTTC. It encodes CASSPSGSQETQYF.

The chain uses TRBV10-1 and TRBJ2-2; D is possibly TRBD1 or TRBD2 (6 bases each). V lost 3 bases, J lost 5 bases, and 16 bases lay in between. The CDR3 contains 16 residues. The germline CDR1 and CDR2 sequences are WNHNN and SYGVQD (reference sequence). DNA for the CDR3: TGCGCCAGCAGTGACTCTCCGGGGGCAGGTACCGGGGAGCTGTTTTTT. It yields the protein CASSDSPGAGTGELFF.

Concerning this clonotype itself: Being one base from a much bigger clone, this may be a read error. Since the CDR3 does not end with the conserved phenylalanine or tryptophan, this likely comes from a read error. The CDR3 reads CASSKGTAVLEAFL. The CDR3 nucleotides read TGTGCCAGCAGTAAAGGGACAGCTGTACTCGAAGCTTTCCTT. The chain uses TRBV2 and TRBJ1-1; 7 positions match TRBD1. Germline assignment: CDR1 SNHLY and CDR2 FYNNEI. The J segment lost 8 bases and the V segment lost 5 bases, leaving 11 bases of the junction unmatched. The CDR3 covers 14 residues.

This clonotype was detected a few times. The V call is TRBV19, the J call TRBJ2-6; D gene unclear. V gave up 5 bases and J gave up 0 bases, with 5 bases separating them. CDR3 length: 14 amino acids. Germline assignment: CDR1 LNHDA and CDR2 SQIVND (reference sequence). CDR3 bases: TGTGCCAGTAGTTGGGACTCTGGGGCCAACGTCCTGACTTTC. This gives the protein CASSWDSGANVLTF.

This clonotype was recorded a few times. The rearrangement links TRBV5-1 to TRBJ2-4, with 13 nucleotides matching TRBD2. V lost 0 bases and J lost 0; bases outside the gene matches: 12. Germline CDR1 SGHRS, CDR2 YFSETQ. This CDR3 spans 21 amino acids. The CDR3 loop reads CASSLAPRLAGGTLAKNIQYF. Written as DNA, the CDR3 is TGCGCCAGCAGCTTGGCCCCACGACTAGCGGGGGGCACACTAGCCAAAAACATTCAGTACTTC. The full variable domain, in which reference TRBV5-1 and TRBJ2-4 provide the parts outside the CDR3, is KAGVTQTPRYLIKTRGQQVTLSCSPISGHRSVSWYQQTPGQGLQFLFEYFSETQRNKGNFPGRFSGRQFSNSRSEMNVSTLELGDSALYLCASSLAPRLAGGTLAKNIQYFGAGTRLSVL.

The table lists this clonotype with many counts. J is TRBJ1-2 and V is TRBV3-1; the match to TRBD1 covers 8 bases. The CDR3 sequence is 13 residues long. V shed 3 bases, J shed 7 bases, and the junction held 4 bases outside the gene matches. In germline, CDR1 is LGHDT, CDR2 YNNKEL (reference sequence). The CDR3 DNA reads TGTGCCAGCAGCCACGGACAGGGTAGTGGCTACACCTTC. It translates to CASSHGQGSGYTF.

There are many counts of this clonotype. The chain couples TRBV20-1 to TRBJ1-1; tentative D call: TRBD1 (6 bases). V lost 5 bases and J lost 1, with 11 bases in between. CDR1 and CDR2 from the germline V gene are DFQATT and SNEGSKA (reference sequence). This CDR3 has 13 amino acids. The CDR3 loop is CSAEQGRNTEAFF. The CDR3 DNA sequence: TGCAGTGCTGAACAGGGACGGAACACTGAAGCTTTCTTT.

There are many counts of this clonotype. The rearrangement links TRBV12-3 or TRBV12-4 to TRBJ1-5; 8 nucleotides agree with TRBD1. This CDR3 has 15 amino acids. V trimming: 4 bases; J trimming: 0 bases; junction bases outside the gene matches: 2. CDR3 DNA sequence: TGTGCCAGCAGTTCGGACAGGGTTAGCAATCAGCCCCAGCATTTT. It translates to CASSSDRVSNQPQHF.